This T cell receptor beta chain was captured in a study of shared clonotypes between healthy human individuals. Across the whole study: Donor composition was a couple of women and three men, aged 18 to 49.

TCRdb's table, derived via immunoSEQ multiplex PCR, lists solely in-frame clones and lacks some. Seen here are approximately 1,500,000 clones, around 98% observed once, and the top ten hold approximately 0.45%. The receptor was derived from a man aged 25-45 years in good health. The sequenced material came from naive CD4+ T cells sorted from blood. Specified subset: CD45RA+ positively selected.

The CDR3 loop reads CASSVEGQGYEQYF. CDR3 nucleotides: TGTGCCAGCAGCGTAGAGGGACAGGGATACGAGCAGTACTTC. The chain is built from TRBV9 and TRBJ2-7; 9 positions match TRBD1. The CDR3 runs 14 residues. V lost 0 bases to trimming and J lost 4 bases; unmatched junction nucleotides: 2. Germline CDR1 reads SGDLS; CDR2 reads YYNGEE.